The 16 T cell receptor beta chains given below trace back to one sample, sequenced in a study of T cell changes during pregnancy in multiple sclerosis. Generated by immunoSEQ multiplex PCR, the TCRdb table keeps only in-frame clones and is missing some. Here the sample spans about 67,000 clones, over 75% being singletons. This sample comprised peripheral blood, obtained in the third trimester of pregnancy. Every receptor here comes from a female donor with multiple sclerosis, enrolled in a pregnancy study.

The V call is TRBV2, the J call TRBJ1-4, with 7 bases lining up with TRBD1. The CDR3 contains 14 residues. The V gene's germline CDR1 is SNHLY and CDR2 FYNNEI. V shed 5 bases and J 1 base; nucleotides not matched to a gene: 1. The CDR3 region has the DNA TGTGCCAGCAGTCGACAGGGAACTAATGAAAAACTGTTTTTT. Residues: CASSRQGTNEKLFF.

This sequence joins TRBV18 and TRBJ1-2; no clear D. V shed 3 bases and J shed 2 bases, with 13 bases lying between them. The CDR3 has 15 residues. The germline V gene encodes CDR1 KGHSH and CDR2 LQKENI. The CDR3 DNA is TGTGCCAGCTCACCTACCAGTGATTTCAACTATGGCTACACCTTC. Protein sequence: CASSPTSDFNYGYTF.

The rearrangement links TRBV7-2 to TRBJ1-1, with 9 bases aligning to TRBD1. CDR3 length equals 14 residues. Trimming took 3 bases from V and 5 from J; bases not matched to a gene: 4. CDR1 is SGHTA, CDR2 FQGNSA, per germline. The CDR3 sequence: CASSFSGTGTEAFF. CDR3 bases: TGTGCCAGCAGCTTTTCCGGGACAGGGACTGAAGCTTTCTTT.

The CDR3 is CASSIQGAQETQYF. CDR3 bases: TGTGCCAGTAGTATACAGGGGGCCCAAGAGACCCAGTACTTC. V usage is TRBV19 and J usage is TRBJ2-5, with 8 bases lining up with TRBD1. The length of the CDR3 is 14 residues. Trimming removed 2 bases from V and 1 base from J; junction bases left unmatched: 0. Germline CDR1 and CDR2: LNHDA and SQIVND (reference sequence).

The chain recombines TRBV27 with TRBJ2-2; 9 bases are shared with TRBD1. The CDR3 is made up of 15 amino acids. Germline V gene data show CDR1 as MNHEY and CDR2 as SMNVEV (reference sequence). Trimming took 6 bases from V and 8 from J; bases not matched to a gene: 10. CDR3 sequence (DNA): TGTGCCAGCAGGCGAGGGACAGGGAATATGGGGGAGCTGTTTTTT. Translating gives CASRRGTGNMGELFF.

The V gene is TRBV6-6, the J gene TRBJ2-3; a weak D match, TRBD2 (5 bases). The CDR3 has 12 amino acids. Looked up from germline, CDR1 is MNHNY and CDR2 is SVGAGI (reference sequence). The V end was cut by 4 bases, the J end by 6 bases, with 8 bases between. The CDR3 reads CASSSIADTQYF. The CDR3 DNA reads TGTGCCAGCAGTTCGATAGCGGATACGCAGTATTTT.

CDR3 residues: CAISDRVDYEQYF. CDR3 nucleotides: TGTGCCATATCCGACAGGGTGGACTACGAGCAGTACTTC. This chain uses TRBV10-3 with TRBJ2-7, with 7 bases fitting TRBD1. The germline CDR1 and CDR2 sequences are ENHRY and SYGVKD. The CDR3 covers 13 residues. The V segment lost 9 bases and the J segment 3 bases; nucleotides outside the gene matches: 8.

The V and J genes are TRBV10-2 and TRBJ2-3, with 7 positions matching TRBD2. This CDR3 spans 16 amino acids. The V gene end was trimmed by 2 bases and the J gene end by 2 bases; junction bases not matched to a gene: 7. The germline V gene has CDR1 WSHSY and CDR2 SAAADI. The DNA for the CDR3 is TGCGCCAGCAGTGAGGGGGGGGGACCTAACACAGATACGCAGTATTTT. This codes for CASSEGGGPNTDTQYF.

The chain joins TRBV6-5 to TRBJ1-4; 7 bases line up with TRBD1. The length of the CDR3 is 14 residues. Trimming at V came to 5 bases and at J to 0 bases, leaving 0 bases not matched to a gene. Germline V gene data show CDR1 as MNHEY and CDR2 as SVGAGI. The CDR3 region has the DNA TGTGCCAGCAGTGGGACAGCAACTAATGAAAAACTGTTTTTT. This gives the protein CASSGTATNEKLFF.

This sequence joins TRBV11-2 and TRBJ2-2; D perhaps matches TRBD2 (6 bases). Germline CDR1 and CDR2: SGHAT and FQNNGV. The CDR3 covers 15 residues. V was cut by 1 base and J by 4 bases, with 10 bases left in between. The CDR3 DNA reads as TGTGCCAGCAGCTTAGTCAGGAGGGGCACCGGGGAGCTGTTTTTT. The encoded protein is CASSLVRRGTGELFF.

The gene calls are TRBV7-7 and TRBJ2-2; tentative D call: TRBD1 (5 bases). Deletions cut 2 bases from V and 7 bases from J, with 11 bases between. The CDR3 sequence is 14 residues long. The germline V gene encodes CDR1 SSHAT and CDR2 FNYEAQ (reference sequence). As DNA, the CDR3 is TGTGCCAGCAGCTTATTGACAGCAGGCGGGGAGCTGTTTTTT. Translation gives CASSLLTAGGELFF.

The J gene is TRBJ1-3, the V gene TRBV5-5; 7 nucleotides line up with TRBD1. The CDR3 spans 14 residues. V was pared by 2 bases and J by 4 bases, with 3 bases of the junction left unmatched. Per germline, CDR1 SGHKS and CDR2 YYEKEE (reference sequence). The CDR3 region has the DNA TGTGCCAGCAGCTTTGGGGGACAGGGAAACACCATATATTTT. Its translation is CASSFGGQGNTIYF. Full variable domain (outside the CDR3, taken from reference TRBV5-5 and TRBJ1-3): DAGVTQSPTHLIKTRGQQVTLRCSPISGHKSVSWYQQVLGQGPQFIFQYYEKEERGRGNFPDRFSARQFPNYSSELNVNALLLGDSALYLCASSFGGQGNTIYFGEGSWLTVV.

The J gene is TRBJ1-2, the V gene TRBV4-1, with 8 bases identical to TRBD1. CDR1 is MGHRA and CDR2 is YSYEKL in the germline V gene. This CDR3 has 16 amino acids. With V trimmed by 0 bases and J by 6 bases, 9 bases remained unmatched. CDR3 protein: CASSQDDAGGYDGYTF. Here the CDR3 DNA reads TGCGCCAGCAGCCAAGATGACGCAGGGGGCTACGATGGCTACACCTTC.

The chain combines TRBV6-5 with TRBJ2-7; 9 nucleotides line up with TRBD2. The CDR3 sequence is 14 residues long. The junction had 6 bases not matched to a gene; V was cut back by 7 bases and J by 2 bases. Germline V gives CDR1 MNHEY, CDR2 SVGAGI. The CDR3: CASTLTSGPYEQYF. As DNA, the CDR3 is TGTGCCAGCACCCTGACTAGCGGTCCCTACGAGCAGTACTTC.

The J gene is TRBJ1-5, the V gene TRBV19; D gene unclear. Between the trimmed V and J ends, which lost 0 bases and 4 bases, there was a span of 13 bases. Germline V lookup: CDR1 LNHDA, CDR2 SQIVND (reference sequence). CDR3 length: 16 amino acids. For the CDR3, the DNA is TGTGCCAGTAGTATAGATTTCGCACTACTGAATCAGCCCCAGCATTTT. Its protein product is CASSIDFALLNQPQHF.

The chain has TRBV6-1 and TRBJ1-2; TRBD1 aligns across 7 bases. Germline values: CDR1 MNHNS, CDR2 SASEGT. The CDR3 loop spans 15 amino acids. V dropped 1 base and J dropped 0; count of bases not matched to a gene: 2. CDR3 region: CASSEGGTANYGYTF. DNA of the CDR3: TGTGCCAGCAGTGAAGGCGGGACAGCTAACTATGGCTACACCTTC.